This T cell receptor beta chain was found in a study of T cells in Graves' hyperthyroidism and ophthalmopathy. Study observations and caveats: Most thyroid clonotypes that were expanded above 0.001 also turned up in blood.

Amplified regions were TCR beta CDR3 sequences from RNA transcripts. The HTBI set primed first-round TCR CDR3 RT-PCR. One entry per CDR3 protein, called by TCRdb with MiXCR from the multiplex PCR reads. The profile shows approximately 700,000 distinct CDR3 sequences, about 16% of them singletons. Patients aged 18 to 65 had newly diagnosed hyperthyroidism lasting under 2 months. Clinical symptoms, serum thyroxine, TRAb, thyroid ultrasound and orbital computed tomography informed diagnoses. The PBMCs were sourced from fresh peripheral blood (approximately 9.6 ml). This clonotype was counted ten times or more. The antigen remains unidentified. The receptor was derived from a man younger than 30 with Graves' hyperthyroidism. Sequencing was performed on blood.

This CDR3 reads CATRPGDWEAGELFF. The CDR3 coding sequence is TGTGCCACCAGACCCGGGGATTGGGAGGCCGGGGAGCTGTTTTTT. The gene calls are TRBV24-1 and TRBJ2-2, with D possibly TRBD2 on 6 matching bases. This CDR3 has 15 residues. Trimming removed 7 bases at V and 6 bases at J, with 17 bases between. CDR1 and CDR2 (germline): KGHDR, SFDVKD.